A selection of T cell receptor beta chains follows, all from one sample in a study of shared clonotypes between healthy human individuals. Repertoires were generated with immunoSEQ multiplex PCR, while TCRdb's copy carries only in-frame clones and drops some. The sample has roughly 720,000 clones; roughly 87% are singletons. The sequenced material came from memory CD8+ T cells from PBMCs. The receptors here all came from a man between 18 and 29 years old in good health. Some clones in this sample may be carry-over from other donors' samples. Both conserved end residues are part of each CDR3. A D gene is named only where the DNA matches it firmly. Size values are once, few and many counts, or a class for expanded clones, and some rows have none.

D gene: TRBD2
J gene: TRBJ2-2
V gene: TRBV7-2
clone size: .
CDR3 DNA: TGTGCCAGCAGCTTACTAGCGGGAGCCCCCGGGGAGCTGTTTTTT
CDR3 protein: CASSLLAGAPGELFF

D gene: TRBD2
J gene: TRBJ2-3
V gene: TRBV9
clone size: .
CDR3 DNA: TGTGCCAGCAGGGGACTAGCCACAGATACGCAGTATTTT
CDR3 protein: CASRGLATDTQYF

D gene: .
J gene: TRBJ2-7
V gene: TRBV10-2
clone size: .
CDR3 DNA: TGCGCCAGCAGTGAGGACCCGGACCACGAGCAGTACTTC
CDR3 protein: CASSEDPDHEQYF

D gene: .
J gene: TRBJ2-7
V gene: TRBV16
clone size: .
CDR3 DNA: TGTGCCAGCAGCCTCGACTTCAGCTACGAGCAGTACTTC
CDR3 protein: CASSLDFSYEQYF

D gene: .
J gene: TRBJ2-3
V gene: TRBV7-9
clone size: .
CDR3 DNA: TGTGCCAGCAGCTTAGGGGAAGTCACAGATACGCAGTATTTT
CDR3 protein: CASSLGEVTDTQYF

D gene: TRBD1
J gene: TRBJ1-4
V gene: TRBV4-1
clone size: once
CDR3 DNA: TGCGCCAGCAGCCAAATACTTGGGACAGGGAATGAAAAACTGTTTTTT
CDR3 protein: CASSQILGTGNEKLFF

D gene: .
J gene: TRBJ1-4
V gene: TRBV5-1
clone size: .
CDR3 DNA: TGCGCCAGCAGCGACCCAGAAGATGGGATGAGAGTTAATGAAAAACTGTTTTTT
CDR3 protein: CASSDPEDGMRVNEKLFF

D gene: .
J gene: TRBJ1-1
V gene: TRBV27
clone size: .
CDR3 DNA: TGTGCCAGCAGGATGGAAGGAGGGAACACTGAAGCTTTCTTT
CDR3 protein: CASRMEGGNTEAFF

D gene: .
J gene: TRBJ2-3
V gene: TRBV11-1
clone size: .
CDR3 DNA: TGTGCCAGCAGCTTAGTGGGCGAGAGCACAGATACGCAGTATTTT
CDR3 protein: CASSLVGESTDTQYF

D gene: .
J gene: TRBJ2-3
V gene: TRBV30
clone size: once
CDR3 DNA: TGTGCCTGGAGTGTCGGGGCGAACGGAATACAGTATTTT
CDR3 protein: CAWSVGANGIQYF

D gene: .
J gene: TRBJ1-3
V gene: TRBV6-1
clone size: .
CDR3 DNA: TGTGCCAGCAGTGAAGTGGCGGCCTCTGGAAACACCATATATTTT
CDR3 protein: CASSEVAASGNTIYF

D gene: TRBD1
J gene: TRBJ1-1
V gene: TRBV2
clone size: once
CDR3 DNA: TGTGCCAGCAGTTCTACACAGGGGGCCACTGAAGCTTTCTTT
CDR3 protein: CASSSTQGATEAFF

D gene: .
J gene: TRBJ2-5
V gene: TRBV5-4
clone size: .
CDR3 DNA: TGTGCCAGCAGCCGCCGTGGCGCCAGCCAAGAGACCCAGTACTTC
CDR3 protein: CASSRRGASQETQYF

D gene: .
J gene: TRBJ2-7
V gene: TRBV4-1
clone size: few
CDR3 DNA: TGCGCCAGCAGCCAGGGTTTGGGCTACGAGCAGTACTTC
CDR3 protein: CASSQGLGYEQYF

D gene: .
J gene: TRBJ2-1
V gene: TRBV18
clone size: .
CDR3 DNA: TGTGCCAGCTCCGAACAGGGAACTGAGCAGTTCTTC
CDR3 protein: CASSEQGTEQFF

D gene: TRBD1
J gene: TRBJ2-1
V gene: TRBV7-9
clone size: .
CDR3 DNA: TGTGCCAGCAGCTTTCTGACAGGGGGAGGTGGGAATGAGCAGTTCTTC
CDR3 protein: CASSFLTGGGGNEQFF

D gene: .
J gene: TRBJ2-5
V gene: TRBV7-9
clone size: .
CDR3 DNA: TGTGCCAGCAGCGCGGACACCCCAGAGACCCAGTACTTC
CDR3 protein: CASSADTPETQYF

D gene: .
J gene: TRBJ2-7
V gene: TRBV9
clone size: once
CDR3 DNA: TGTGCCAGCAGCCCGGGCCCCGACCAGAGCTACGAGCAGTACTTC
CDR3 protein: CASSPGPDQSYEQYF

D gene: TRBD2
J gene: TRBJ2-1
V gene: TRBV11-2
clone size: once
CDR3 DNA: TGTGCCAGCAGCCCTGGGACTAGCGGGAGATGGCACAATGAGCAGTTCTTC
CDR3 protein: CASSPGTSGRWHNEQFF

D gene: .
J gene: TRBJ2-2
V gene: TRBV4-3
clone size: .
CDR3 DNA: TGCGCCAGCAGCCAAGTGGTAGGGGTGAACACCGGGGAGCTGTTTTTT
CDR3 protein: CASSQVVGVNTGELFF

D gene: TRBD1
J gene: TRBJ2-7
V gene: TRBV6-1
clone size: .
CDR3 DNA: TGTGCCAGCAGTGCCTGGGACAGGGGGGCTTTTTACGAGCAGTACTTC
CDR3 protein: CASSAWDRGAFYEQYF

D gene: .
J gene: TRBJ2-4
V gene: TRBV12-2
clone size: .
CDR3 DNA: TGTGCAAATGAGTGGAAAGGGGCCATACTAGCCAAAAACATTCAGTACTTC
CDR3 protein: CANEWKGAILAKNIQYF

D gene: .
J gene: TRBJ1-1
V gene: TRBV12-1
clone size: .
CDR3 DNA: TGTGCCAGCAGCTTGGGGGGCTCGGACACTGAAGCTTTCTTT
CDR3 protein: CASSLGGSDTEAFF

D gene: TRBD1
J gene: TRBJ1-4
V gene: TRBV9
clone size: .
CDR3 DNA: TGTGCCAGCAGCGTTAGTCAGGGGGCCCCAACTAATGAAAAACTGTTTTTT
CDR3 protein: CASSVSQGAPTNEKLFF

D gene: .
J gene: TRBJ2-5
V gene: TRBV5-4
clone size: .
CDR3 DNA: TGTGCCAGCAGCTTGCCGGGGCCCTACCAAGAGACCCAGTACTTC
CDR3 protein: CASSLPGPYQETQYF

D gene: .
J gene: TRBJ2-7
V gene: TRBV7-9
clone size: .
CDR3 DNA: TGTGCCAGCAGCTTATCCGAGCGGGCCTACGAGCAGTACTTC
CDR3 protein: CASSLSERAYEQYF

D gene: .
J gene: TRBJ2-1
V gene: TRBV4-1
clone size: .
CDR3 DNA: TGCGCCAGCAGCCCCAGCGGCAATGAGCAGTTCTTC
CDR3 protein: CASSPSGNEQFF

D gene: .
J gene: TRBJ2-5
V gene: TRBV11-2
clone size: .
CDR3 DNA: TGTGCCAGCAGCTTAGTGCCCTGGTCGCTAGAGACCCAGTACTTC
CDR3 protein: CASSLVPWSLETQYF

D gene: TRBD2
J gene: TRBJ2-1
V gene: TRBV13
clone size: .
CDR3 DNA: TGTGCCACCGAGCGGGAGGGGCACAATGAGCAGTTCTTC
CDR3 protein: CATEREGHNEQFF

D gene: .
J gene: TRBJ1-2
V gene: TRBV28
clone size: many
CDR3 DNA: TGTGCCAGCAGTTTTGCAAGGGGTGGTGGCTACACCTTC
CDR3 protein: CASSFARGGGYTF

D gene: .
J gene: TRBJ1-4
V gene: TRBV28
clone size: .
CDR3 DNA: TGTGCCAGTCGGAATGGCAGGTGGACTAATGAAAAACTGTTTTTT
CDR3 protein: CASRNGRWTNEKLFF

D gene: .
J gene: TRBJ1-2
V gene: TRBV6-1
clone size: .
CDR3 DNA: TGTGCCAGCAGTGAAAGGTGGAGCGACTATGGCTACACCTTC
CDR3 protein: CASSERWSDYGYTF

D gene: TRBD2
J gene: TRBJ2-1
V gene: TRBV30
clone size: .
CDR3 DNA: TGTTCAGGGAGCGGGGGTACCTACAATGAGCAGTTCTTC
CDR3 protein: CSGSGGTYNEQFF

D gene: TRBD1
J gene: TRBJ2-6
V gene: TRBV28
clone size: .
CDR3 DNA: TGTGCCAGCAGCCCGACAGGGGCTGGGGCCAACGTCCTGACTTTC
CDR3 protein: CASSPTGAGANVLTF

D gene: TRBD1
J gene: TRBJ2-4
V gene: TRBV28
clone size: .
CDR3 DNA: TGTGCCAGCAGTACAGCCGGGACAGGGGTCCGGACCATTCAGTACTTC
CDR3 protein: CASSTAGTGVRTIQYF

D gene: .
J gene: TRBJ1-2
V gene: TRBV5-5
clone size: .
CDR3 DNA: TGTGCCAGCAGCTTGAACAGGGATGGCTACACCTTC
CDR3 protein: CASSLNRDGYTF

D gene: .
J gene: TRBJ1-1
V gene: TRBV9
clone size: .
CDR3 DNA: TGTGCCAGCAGCGTCTCCCTGAACACTGAAGCTTTCTTT
CDR3 protein: CASSVSLNTEAFF

D gene: TRBD1
J gene: TRBJ1-1
V gene: TRBV5-8
clone size: .
CDR3 DNA: TGTGCCAGCAGCTTAAACGACAGGGGCACTGAAGCTTTCTTT
CDR3 protein: CASSLNDRGTEAFF

D gene: .
J gene: TRBJ2-4
V gene: TRBV19
clone size: once
CDR3 DNA: TGTGCCAGTAGTATAGGCCTGATCCTTCAAAACATTCAGTACTTC
CDR3 protein: CASSIGLILQNIQYF

D gene: .
J gene: TRBJ2-7
V gene: TRBV6-1
clone size: .
CDR3 DNA: TGTGCCAGCAGCGCTTACGGGGTCGTCTACGAGCAGTACTTC
CDR3 protein: CASSAYGVVYEQYF

D gene: TRBD1
J gene: TRBJ2-1
V gene: TRBV7-3
clone size: .
CDR3 DNA: TGTGCCAGCAGCTCGGGACAGGGGGCCACATACAATGAGCAGTTCTTC
CDR3 protein: CASSSGQGATYNEQFF

D gene: TRBD1
J gene: TRBJ1-2
V gene: TRBV5-6
clone size: .
CDR3 DNA: TGTGCCAGCAGTGCGAGGCGGGACAGGGCGTATCTCGGATCTGGCTACACCTTC
CDR3 protein: CASSARRDRAYLGSGYTF